The 32 T cell receptor beta chains reported below all come from one sample, sequenced in a study of blood T cell repertoires in COVID-19. Clones were read by immunoSEQ multiplex PCR, and TCRdb kept only the in-frame ones, dropping some. The table records 55,000 to 70,000 clones, 70% to 90% of them present only once. Sequencing was performed on peripheral blood. The receptors derive from a woman aged 70-85 years with active COVID-19.

The rearrangement links TRBV7-2 to TRBJ1-1; 9 bases map to TRBD1. There are 15 residues in the CDR3. After removal of 1 base from V and 5 bases from J, the junction contained 5 bases not matched to a gene. Per the germline V gene, CDR1 is SGHTA and CDR2 is FQGNSA. The CDR3: CASSLGDRVKTEAFF. In DNA, the CDR3 is TGTGCCAGCAGCTTAGGGGACAGGGTAAAAACTGAAGCTTTCTTT. The full variable domain, in which reference TRBV7-2 and TRBJ1-1 provide the parts outside the CDR3, is GAGVSQSPSNKVTEKGKDVELRCDPISGHTALYWYRQSLGQGLEFLIYFQGNSAPDKSGLPSDRFSAERTGGSVSTLTIQRTQQEDSAVYLCASSLGDRVKTEAFFGQGTRLTVV.

The V gene is TRBV5-4, the J gene TRBJ2-7; 7 bases align to TRBD2. V lost 2 bases, J lost 0 bases, and 8 bases stayed unmatched. The CDR3 is made up of 16 amino acids. Germline loops: CDR1 SGHNT, CDR2 YYREEE (reference sequence). CDR3 loop: CASSFGVAGASYEQYF. DNA for the CDR3: TGTGCCAGCAGCTTTGGTGTGGCGGGAGCCTCCTACGAGCAGTACTTC.

In DNA, the CDR3 is TGTGCCAGCAGGCGACAGGGCCCCTACGAGCAGTACTTC. It encodes CASRRQGPYEQYF. The chain has TRBV28 and TRBJ2-7; TRBD1 agrees at 7 bases. The CDR3 is 13 residues long. Germline CDR1 reads MDHEN; CDR2 reads SYDVKM. Trimming removed 6 bases from V and 2 bases from J; junction bases left unmatched: 4. The entire variable domain, with the rest obtained from reference TRBV28 and TRBJ2-7, is as follows: DVKVTQSSRYLVKRTGEKVFLECVQDMDHENMFWYRQDPGLGLRLIYFSYDVKMKEKGDIPEGYSVSREKKERFSLILESASTNQTSMYLCASRRQGPYEQYFGPGTRLTVT.

The genes are TRBV5-5 and TRBJ1-6; TRBD1 matches 7 bases. This CDR3 comprises 18 residues. Germline CDR1 and CDR2: SGHKS and YYEKEE (reference sequence). Trimming at V came to 1 base and at J to 3 bases, leaving 10 bases not matched to a gene. CDR3 amino acids: CASSLRQGDDFYNSPLHF. In DNA form, the CDR3 reads TGTGCCAGCAGCTTGCGGCAGGGGGACGATTTCTATAATTCACCCCTCCACTTT.

This chain joins TRBV6-2 or TRBV6-3 and TRBJ2-7; D is possibly TRBD2 (5 bases). The V and J ends lost 0 bases and 5 bases respectively, with 14 bases between them. CDR1 is MNHEY, CDR2 SVGEGT, per germline. The CDR3 is 15 amino acids. Written as DNA, the CDR3 is TGTGCCAGCAGTTACTCGTCCCGGGATGGGCACGAGCAGTACTTC. As protein: CASSYSSRDGHEQYF.

A few counts support this clone. The chain recombines TRBV9 with TRBJ2-7, with TRBD1 matching 7 bases. The CDR3 has 15 amino acids. CDR1 is SGDLS and CDR2 is YYNGEE in the germline V gene. With 0 bases clipped from V and 3 bases from J, the junction kept 6 bases outside the gene matches. In DNA, the CDR3 is TGTGCCAGCAGCGTAGAGGGGGACAGTCTCTACGAGCAGTACTTC. It translates to CASSVEGDSLYEQYF.

V and J are TRBV27 and TRBJ2-7; 13 bases align to TRBD2. CDR1 is MNHEY and CDR2 is SMNVEV in the germline V gene (reference sequence). V dropped 4 bases and J dropped 3; count of bases not matched to a gene: 15. This CDR3 spans 19 amino acids. CDR3 in amino acids: CASSYGTSGIGGRLYEQYF. The CDR3 DNA sequence: TGTGCCAGCAGTTATGGGACTAGCGGGATCGGCGGCCGTCTCTACGAGCAGTACTTC.

The chain combines TRBV29-1 with TRBJ2-3; perhaps TRBD2 as D (5 bases). Germline V gene sequence: CDR1 SQVTM, CDR2 ANQGSEA. V was pared by 6 bases and J by 0 bases, with 10 bases between. The CDR3 runs to 13 residues. CDR3 region: CSVRRTSTDTQYF. Here the CDR3 DNA reads TGCAGCGTCAGGAGGACTAGCACAGATACGCAGTATTTT.

The chain recombines TRBV30 with TRBJ2-1; weak D call: TRBD2 (6 bases). Trimming removed 5 bases from V and 0 bases from J, with 11 bases in between. The CDR3 contains 14 residues. The germline gives CDR1 GTSNPN, CDR2 SVGIG (reference sequence). DNA for the CDR3: TGTGCCTGGGAGCTAGCGAACTCCTACAATGAGCAGTTCTTC. It translates to CAWELANSYNEQFF.

The chain joins TRBV7-9 to TRBJ2-5; 9 nucleotides line up with TRBD1. The trim removed 1 base at V and 0 bases at J, leaving 6 bases unmatched. In germline, CDR1 is SEHNR, CDR2 FQNEAQ (reference sequence). This CDR3 has 17 residues. The CDR3 reads CASSLGWTGEYQETQYF. For the CDR3, the DNA is TGTGCCAGCAGCTTAGGATGGACAGGGGAGTACCAAGAGACCCAGTACTTC.

This clone occurred a few times. The genes are TRBV19 and TRBJ2-1; TRBD1 matches 7 bases. Germline CDR1 and CDR2: LNHDA and SQIVND (reference sequence). The CDR3 spans 15 residues. The ends lost 4 bases at V and 3 bases at J; junction bases unmatched: 6. The CDR3 nucleotides read TGTGCCAGTAGTAGCCGACAGGGAAACTACAATGAGCAGTTCTTC. Protein: CASSSRQGNYNEQFF.

J is TRBJ1-2 and V is TRBV5-8; TRBD1 matches 7 bases. Germline CDR1 reads SGHTS; CDR2 reads YDEGEE. J lost 4 bases, V lost 1 base, and 13 bases had no gene match. The CDR3 covers 17 residues. For the CDR3, the DNA is TGTGCCAGCAGCTTGAGGGCCGACAGGGAAGGATTCTATGGCTACACCTTC. It is translated as CASSLRADREGFYGYTF.

The V and J genes are TRBV15 and TRBJ2-1; D is undetermined. V was trimmed by 5 bases and J by 2 bases, leaving 13 bases between them. This CDR3 is built from 15 residues. Germline values: CDR1 LNHNV, CDR2 YYDKDF (reference sequence). CDR3 nucleotide sequence: TGTGCCACCAGCGTTACAGCCTTTACCTACAATGAGCAGTTCTTC. Amino acids: CATSVTAFTYNEQFF.

The CDR3 DNA reads TGTGCCAGCAGTGCCAGGCTAAAAAACTTCTACGAGCAGTACTTC. This encodes CASSARLKNFYEQYF. This sequence joins TRBV25-1 and TRBJ2-7, with D hard to call. Germline V gene data show CDR1 as MGHDK and CDR2 as SYGVNS. V lost 4 bases and J lost 3, with 16 bases in between. There are 15 residues in the CDR3.

The rearrangement links TRBV7-2 to TRBJ2-1; D might be TRBD1 (6 bases). Germline-derived CDR1 and CDR2 are SGHTA and FQGNSA. CDR3 length equals 17 residues. With 5 bases removed from V and 0 bases from J, the gap between germline ends came to 17 bases. The DNA for the CDR3 is TGTGCCAGCAGCCTAGTGCTACAGGGAGCCTCCTACAATGAGCAGTTCTTC. Amino acid sequence: CASSLVLQGASYNEQFF. Looking up the rest from reference TRBV7-2 and TRBJ2-1 gives the full variable domain: GAGVSQSPSNKVTEKGKDVELRCDPISGHTALYWYRQSLGQGLEFLIYFQGNSAPDKSGLPSDRFSAERTGGSVSTLTIQRTQQEDSAVYLCASSLVLQGASYNEQFFGPGTRLTVL.

In its sample, this clone was seen a few times. The gene calls are TRBV5-1 and TRBJ2-2; TRBD2 aligns across 7 bases. V trimming: 1 base; J trimming: 4 bases; junction bases outside the gene matches: 4. Germline lookup yields CDR1 SGHRS and CDR2 YFSETQ. The CDR3 is 15 amino acids. The CDR3 sequence is CASSLLADITGELFF. The CDR3 region has the DNA TGCGCCAGCAGCTTGCTAGCGGATATCACCGGGGAGCTGTTTTTT.

The chain is built from TRBV5-1 and TRBJ2-1; 13 bases agree with TRBD2. This CDR3 comprises 21 residues. Germline-derived CDR1 and CDR2 are SGHRS and YFSETQ. V lost 1 base, J lost 15 bases, and 28 bases stayed unmatched. The CDR3 nucleotides read TGCGCCAGCAGCTTGAGACCCCTGGACAGGGAGTTAACTAGCGGGAGGGCCTATTCGTTCTTC. This codes for CASSLRPLDRELTSGRAYSFF. The full variable domain, in which reference TRBV5-1 and TRBJ2-1 provide the parts outside the CDR3, is KAGVTQTPRYLIKTRGQQVTLSCSPISGHRSVSWYQQTPGQGLQFLFEYFSETQRNKGNFPGRFSGRQFSNSRSEMNVSTLELGDSALYLCASSLRPLDRELTSGRAYSFFGPGTRLTVL.

The genes are TRBV7-3 and TRBJ2-1; TRBD2 agrees at 10 bases. Germline V lookup: CDR1 SGHTA, CDR2 FQGTGA. J lost 6 bases, V lost 2 bases, and 4 bases had no gene match. This CDR3 spans 15 amino acids. CDR3 in DNA: TGTGCCAGCAGCTTAGTACTAGCGGGAACCAATGAGCAGTTCTTC. Translating gives CASSLVLAGTNEQFF. Complete variable domain (other parts from reference TRBV7-3 and TRBJ2-1): GAGVSQTPSNKVTEKGKYVELRCDPISGHTALYWYRQSLGQGPEFLIYFQGTGAADDSGLPNDRFFAVRPEGSVSTLKIQRTERGDSAVYLCASSLVLAGTNEQFFGPGTRLTVL.

The count of this clone is one. The rearrangement links TRBV18 to TRBJ1-1; TRBD1 aligns across 7 bases. Trimming at V came to 6 bases and at J to 4 bases, leaving 5 bases not matched to a gene. CDR1 KGHSH and CDR2 LQKENI come from the germline V gene. This CDR3 contains 13 residues. CDR3 in DNA: TGTGCCAGCTCGCGACAGGGTGGCACTGAAGCTTTCTTT. Amino acids: CASSRQGGTEAFF. Together with reference TRBV18 and TRBJ1-1, the CDR3 gives the full variable domain: NAGVMQNPRHLVRRRGQEARLRCSPMKGHSHVYWYRQLPEEGLKFMVYLQKENIIDESGMPKERFSAEFPKEGPSILRIQQVVRGDSAAYFCASSRQGGTEAFFGQGTRLTVV.

This chain connects TRBV12-5 to TRBJ2-3; the match to TRBD2 covers 12 bases. Germline V CDR1 and CDR2: LGHNT, FRNRAP. V dropped 2 bases and J dropped 2; count of bases not matched to a gene: 11. The CDR3 consists of 19 residues. The CDR3 reads CASGLRGLAGPDDTDTQYF. CDR3 DNA: TGTGCTAGTGGTTTGCGAGGACTAGCGGGACCGGACGACACAGATACGCAGTATTTT.

The chain employs TRBV19 and TRBJ1-1; TRBD1 matches at 7 bases. The junction had 12 bases not matched to a gene; V was cut back by 4 bases and J by 4 bases. CDR1 is LNHDA and CDR2 is SQIVND in the germline V gene (reference sequence). This CDR3 is built from 16 residues. The CDR3 loop reads CASSTQGRGWGTEAFF. DNA for the CDR3: TGTGCCAGTAGTACACAGGGGCGAGGCTGGGGCACTGAAGCTTTCTTT.

The V call is TRBV7-6, the J call TRBJ2-2, with a tentative D call TRBD2 (6 bases). V gave up 2 bases and J gave up 2 bases, with 12 bases separating them. CDR3 size: 16 residues. The germline V gene has CDR1 SGHVS and CDR2 FNYEAQ. The CDR3 protein is CASSLRGSLNTGELFF. CDR3 DNA: TGTGCCAGCAGCTTACGGGGGTCATTAAACACCGGGGAGCTGTTTTTT. The variable domain in full, with the rest retrieved from reference TRBV7-6 and TRBJ2-2, is GAGVSQSPRYKVTKRGQDVALRCDPISGHVSLYWYRQALGQGPEFLTYFNYEAQQDKSGLPNDRFSAERPEGSISTLTIQRTEQRDSAMYRCASSLRGSLNTGELFFGEGSRLTVL.

This clone was picked up one time. The genes are TRBV3-1 (or the pseudogene TRBV3-2) and TRBJ2-2, with 11 bases lining up with TRBD2. Germline lookup yields CDR1 LGHDT and CDR2 YNNKEL (reference sequence). The length of the CDR3 is 14 residues. Trimming took 6 bases from V and 6 from J; bases not matched to a gene: 3. In nucleotides, the CDR3 is TGTGCCAGCAGAGCTAGCGGGAGGTCCGGGGAGCTGTTTTTT. Translation: CASRASGRSGELFF.

To note about this clone: Its ends do not fully match the called genes, so a read error is possible. V is TRBV4-2 and J is TRBJ1-2; TRBD1 matches at 8 bases. CDR3 length: 16 amino acids. Germline V gives CDR1 LGHNA, CDR2 YNFKEQ. The CDR3 reads CASSKEYQGAAYGYTF. The CDR3 DNA sequence: TGTGCCAGCAGCAAAGAATATCAGGGGGCGGCCTATGGCTACACCTTC.

The chain combines TRBV5-1 with TRBJ2-5; D gene uncertain. This CDR3 is built from 13 residues. V lost 0 bases and J 1 base, leaving 4 bases between the germline ends. Germline CDR1 and CDR2: SGHRS and YFSETQ. CDR3 coding DNA: TGCGCCAGCAGCTTGGCGAGCCAAGAGACCCAGTACTTC. Encoded protein: CASSLASQETQYF.

The chain uses TRBV12-3 or TRBV12-4 and TRBJ2-7; 7 nucleotides align to TRBD1. This CDR3 region has 13 residues. With 5 bases clipped from V and 3 bases from J, the junction kept 4 bases outside the gene matches. The CDR3 region has the DNA TGTGCCAGCAGTCTCACAGGGGTCTACGAGCAGTACTTC. It specifies CASSLTGVYEQYF.

The chain links TRBV3-1 (or the pseudogene TRBV3-2) to TRBJ2-1, with TRBD2 matching 14 bases. Germline V gives CDR1 LGHDT, CDR2 YNNKEL (reference sequence). The CDR3 sequence is 18 residues long. With 4 bases clipped from V and 4 bases from J, the junction kept 9 bases outside the gene matches. The CDR3 sequence: CASSRQGTSGGPYNEQFF. DNA for the CDR3: TGTGCCAGCAGCCGGCAGGGGACTAGCGGGGGACCTTACAATGAGCAGTTCTTC.

J is TRBJ1-5 and V is TRBV30, with D tentatively TRBD1 (6 bases). The CDR3 has 13 residues. CDR1 GTSNPN and CDR2 SVGIG come from the germline V gene (reference sequence). The V and J ends lost 4 bases and 7 bases respectively, with 14 bases between them. The CDR3 DNA reads TGTGCCTGGAACTCGAACAGGGAGCAGCCCCAGCATTTT. Its translation is CAWNSNREQPQHF.

The CDR3 region has the DNA TGTGCCAGCAGCTTGGCTGACAGAGCTTTTTATGGCTACACCTTC. It codes for CASSLADRAFYGYTF. This rearrangement joins TRBV5-5 to TRBJ1-2, with a weak D call TRBD1 (5 bases). V was shortened by 0 bases and J by 5 bases, with 14 bases between the two germline ends. Germline V CDR1 and CDR2: SGHKS, YYEKEE (reference sequence). The CDR3 sequence is 15 residues long. The variable domain in full, with the rest retrieved from reference TRBV5-5 and TRBJ1-2, is DAGVTQSPTHLIKTRGQQVTLRCSPISGHKSVSWYQQVLGQGPQFIFQYYEKEERGRGNFPDRFSARQFPNYSSELNVNALLLGDSALYLCASSLADRAFYGYTFGSGTRLTVV.

The count of this clone is one. This chain links TRBV7-9 with TRBJ2-3; D is uncertain. The CDR3 totals 12 residues. In germline, CDR1 is SEHNR, CDR2 FQNEAQ (reference sequence). V shed 5 bases and J shed 2 bases, with 5 bases lying between them. CDR3 in amino acids: CASSLATDTQYF. CDR3 in DNA: TGTGCCAGCAGCCTGGCCACAGATACGCAGTATTTT.

The rearrangement joins TRBV3-1 (or the pseudogene TRBV3-2) to TRBJ1-5; 8 bases match TRBD1. Per the germline V gene, CDR1 is LGHDT and CDR2 is YNNKEL (reference sequence). J lost 10 bases, V lost 0 bases, and 8 bases had no gene match. The CDR3 consists of 15 residues. The CDR3: CASSQDRTGGAPQHF. In DNA, the CDR3 is TGTGCCAGCAGCCAAGATCGTACAGGGGGGGCTCCCCAGCATTTT.

V gene TRBV6-2 or TRBV6-3 combines with J gene TRBJ2-1; D possibly corresponds to TRBD2 (7 bases). Germline V CDR1 and CDR2: MNHEY, SVGEGT. The CDR3 has 16 residues. Trimming took 2 bases from V and 0 from J, leaving 11 bases between them. CDR3: CASSYRGADSYNEQFF. Here the CDR3 DNA reads TGTGCCAGCAGTTACCGGGGGGCGGACTCCTACAATGAGCAGTTCTTC.